The present TCR beta chain was sequenced within a study of CD8+CD57+ T cells in acquired aplastic anemia. At the level of the study: Yields of DNA that came from sorted CD4+ and CD8+ cells averaged approximately 3.2 ug.

Genomic DNA templated the TCR beta VDJ and CDR3 profiling. Each CDR3 protein is one row after TCRdb ran MiXCR on the reads. The sample has some 170,000 distinct CDR3 sequences, about 45% seen once. Patients selected for sequencing had displayed CD8+CD57+ cell expansion by flow cytometry. This clonotype was recorded many times. Antigen unknown. This CDR3 spans 13 amino acids. Germline-derived CDR1 and CDR2 are MNHEY and SMNVEV (reference sequence). Losses at the gene ends were 7 bases for V and 7 bases for J; bases not matched to a gene: 7. Study-level findings and limits: The number of CD8+ CDR3 sequences shared by patients and controls was about 30. Significance was not reached for CD8+ Simpson's diversity between patients and controls.

This chain connects TRBV27 to TRBJ2-1; 7 nucleotides agree with TRBD1. The sequence was collected from a human donor with aplastic anemia. Sequenced sample: sorted CD4+, CD8+, or CD8+CD57+ T cells (not recorded which) from PBMCs. CDR3 bases: TGTGCCAGCAAAGCGACAGGGTGGAATGAGCAGTTCTTC. It is translated as CASKATGWNEQFF.